This T cell receptor beta chain is from a study of T cell repertoires in cytomegalovirus infection. Overall study context: Indications of both CMV infection and matching HLA type were provided by public TCR beta signatures. Findings of the study overall: Based on cumulative public TCR beta family frequency, carriers of CMV plus the relevant HLA were identified. Dominant in the ex vivo response were TCR beta clonotypes restricted by HLA-C and specific for CMV.

This clonotype came up many times. What it recognizes is unknown. TCRdb re-analysed the reads in MiXCR, keeping a single row per CDR3 protein. This table has some 600,000 distinct CDR3 sequences, roughly a quarter appearing once. CDR1 is SGHTS and CDR2 is YDEGEE in the germline V gene. The CDR3 length is 18 residues. Trimming took 4 bases from V and 1 from J, leaving 21 bases between them. Input material: CD8+ T cells from PBMCs. The chain links TRBV5-8 to TRBJ2-4, with D maybe TRBD2 (7 bases). The TCR comes from a human donor in good health (CMV status not recorded). Some clones in this sample may be carry-over from other donors' samples. CDR3 protein: CASSPSRGGNMAKNIQYF. The CDR3 DNA sequence: TGTGCCAGCAGCCCCTCCCGCGGGGGCAATATGGCCAAAAACATTCAGTACTTC.